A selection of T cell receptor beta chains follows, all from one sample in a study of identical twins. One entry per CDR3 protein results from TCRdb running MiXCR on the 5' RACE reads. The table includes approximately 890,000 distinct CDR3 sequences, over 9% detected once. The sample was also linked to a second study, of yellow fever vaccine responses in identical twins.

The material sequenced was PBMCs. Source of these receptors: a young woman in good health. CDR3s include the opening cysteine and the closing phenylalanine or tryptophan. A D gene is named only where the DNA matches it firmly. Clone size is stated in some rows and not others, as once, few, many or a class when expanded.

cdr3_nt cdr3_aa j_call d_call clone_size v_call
TGCGCCAGCAGCCAAGAGGGACAGGAATTTTACGAGCAGTACTTC CASSQEGQEFYEQYF TRBJ2-7 TRBD1 NA TRBV4-1
TGTGCCAGCAGCTCGTCGACAGGGGGCCATGAAAAACTGTTTTTT CASSSSTGGHEKLFF TRBJ1-4 TRBD1 NA TRBV5-8
TGTGCCAATAGCGATTCGAACACCGGGGAGCTGTTTTTT CANSDSNTGELFF TRBJ2-2 NA NA TRBV12-3/TRBV12-4
TGTGCCAGCATGGAGGGGCCAAGGTCACCCCTCCACTTT CASMEGPRSPLHF TRBJ1-6 NA NA TRBV28
TGCGCCAGCAGCCCCCCGGGACAGCTCAACTATGGCTACACCTTC CASSPPGQLNYGYTF TRBJ1-2 TRBD1 NA TRBV4-1
TGCAGTGCTAGCGGGGACTACCAAGAGACCCAGTACTTC CSASGDYQETQYF TRBJ2-5 NA few TRBV20-1
TGTGCCAGCAGCTCAAGGAAGGGGCAGGGAAATGAGCAGTTCTTC CASSSRKGQGNEQFF TRBJ2-1 NA few TRBV7-3
TGTGCCAGCGTCTCGAGTGGTTCCCCGAACACTGAAGCTTTCTTT CASVSSGSPNTEAFF TRBJ1-1 NA NA TRBV2
TGTGCCACCAGTGATGGGAGGGAGGTCAGGCAAGAGACCCAGTACTTC CATSDGREVRQETQYF TRBJ2-5 TRBD2 NA TRBV24-1
TGCAGTGCTAGGAGGGACAGAGCCCTCACAGATACGCAGTATTTT CSARRDRALTDTQYF TRBJ2-3 TRBD1 NA TRBV20-1
TGCAGCGTCGAAGGGGGGATGGCGGAAGCTTTCTTT CSVEGGMAEAFF TRBJ1-1 NA NA TRBV29-1
TGTGCCAGCAGTACCTCCGGGACAGGGCACTACAATGAGCAGTTCTTC CASSTSGTGHYNEQFF TRBJ2-1 TRBD1 NA TRBV28
TGTGCCAGCAGCCTGTACACGAGCTCCTACAATGAGCAGTTCTTC CASSLYTSSYNEQFF TRBJ2-1 NA few TRBV7-3
TGTGCCAGCAGCGGAGGGGCGTACCAAGAGACCCAGTACTTC CASSGGAYQETQYF TRBJ2-5 NA few TRBV9
TGTGCCAGCAGTGAAGGCGCTCGCTGGGGAACCGGGGAGCTGTTTTTT CASSEGARWGTGELFF TRBJ2-2 NA few TRBV2
TGTGCCACCAAGGGACTAGCGGGTCCCTACGAGCAGTACTTC CATKGLAGPYEQYF TRBJ2-7 TRBD2 NA TRBV24-1
TGTGCCAGCAGCTTATCGGGGGCCTCCCAAGAGACCCAGTACTTC CASSLSGASQETQYF TRBJ2-5 NA few TRBV7-8
TGTGCCAGCAGCAGGGTCGGGGAACCCTACAATGAGCAGTTCTTC CASSRVGEPYNEQFF TRBJ2-1 NA few TRBV5-5
TGTGCCAGCAGTCAGCGGGACCCGAGCACAGATACGCAGTATTTT CASSQRDPSTDTQYF TRBJ2-3 TRBD2 NA TRBV6-1
TGCAGCGTTGAGGACGGACACTCCTACAATGAGCAGTTCTTC CSVEDGHSYNEQFF TRBJ2-1 NA NA TRBV29-1
TGCGCCAGCAGCCAACCACTAGCGGGAGGGCCAGTATACACGTTCTTC CASSQPLAGGPVYTFF TRBJ2-1 TRBD2 NA TRBV4-1
TGTGCCAGCAGCGCAACTATCCGGGACAGGGATACCTATGGCTACACCTTC CASSATIRDRDTYGYTF TRBJ1-2 TRBD1 few TRBV13
TGTGCCAGCAGCGATTTACCGGGACAGGGCTACGAGCAGTACTTC CASSDLPGQGYEQYF TRBJ2-7 TRBD1 many TRBV3-1
TGCGCCAGCAGCTGGAACTCGGGGAGAATGGAAGAGACCCAGTACTTC CASSWNSGRMEETQYF TRBJ2-5 NA few TRBV5-1
TGCAGTGCTGGACTAGCGGGAGATGAGCAGTACTTC CSAGLAGDEQYF TRBJ2-7 TRBD2 NA TRBV20-1
TGCAGTGCTAGAGATCGGGCTAGCGGGAGACGGAAAGATACGCAGTATTTT CSARDRASGRRKDTQYF TRBJ2-3 TRBD2 NA TRBV20-1
TGTGCCAGCTCACGCACCGGCTCGGCGGCGTACAATGAGCAGTTCTTC CASSRTGSAAYNEQFF TRBJ2-1 NA NA TRBV18
TGTGCCAGCAGCGGGGGGACCGGGGAGCAGTACTTC CASSGGTGEQYF TRBJ2-7 NA few TRBV9
TGTGCCAGCAGTCCCCCAGGACAGGGAGGTGGCTACACCTTC CASSPPGQGGGYTF TRBJ1-2 TRBD1 few TRBV28
TGTGCCAGCAGTTTATTCCGACAGGGGATGGGGTACAATGAGCAGTTCTTC CASSLFRQGMGYNEQFF TRBJ2-1 TRBD1 NA TRBV28
TGTGCCAGCAGCCGGACCGGGACTAGCGTCAACATTCAGTACTTC CASSRTGTSVNIQYF TRBJ2-4 TRBD2 many TRBV3-1
TGTGCCAGCAGTTTGGCACCCTCGGGGTACACTGAAGCTTTCTTT CASSLAPSGYTEAFF TRBJ1-1 NA NA TRBV12-3/TRBV12-4
TGCAGCGTTACCGGGACAGGGCCCTACAATGAGCAGTTCTTC CSVTGTGPYNEQFF TRBJ2-1 TRBD1 NA TRBV29-1
TGCAGTGCTAGAGAAAGGGACAGGGACTACAATGAGCAGTTCTTC CSARERDRDYNEQFF TRBJ2-1 TRBD1 NA TRBV20-1
TGTGCCAGCAGCTTAGGCTGGCGGGGTTCAGATACGCAGTATTTT CASSLGWRGSDTQYF TRBJ2-3 NA few TRBV7-2
TGTGCCAGCAGTAAACTTCTCCAAGAGACCCAGTACTTC CASSKLLQETQYF TRBJ2-5 NA many TRBV6-6
TGTGCCAGCAGCTTAAATCCGGGAGGGCCCATATTCTTC CASSLNPGGPIFF TRBJ2-1 TRBD2 many TRBV7-2
TGTGCCAGCAGCGCCAGGGGGTTCGCCTACGAGCAGTACTTC CASSARGFAYEQYF TRBJ2-7 TRBD1 once TRBV5-4
TGTGCCAGCAGAACTAGCGGGAGGGCCTACAATGAGCAGTTCTTC CASRTSGRAYNEQFF TRBJ2-1 TRBD2 few TRBV12-3/TRBV12-4
TGTGCCAGCAGTTTAGAACTCTACCTTGGCTACACCTTC CASSLELYLGYTF TRBJ1-2 NA few TRBV12-3/TRBV12-4
TGTGCCAGCAGTCTCCTCGGGGCTCGTGAGCAGTTCTTC CASSLLGAREQFF TRBJ2-1 NA NA TRBV27
TGCAGTGCTAGAGACGGGACTAGCGGGTCCAAGGAGCAGTACTTC CSARDGTSGSKEQYF TRBJ2-7 TRBD2 NA TRBV20-1
TGTGCCATCAGTGCGCGACTAGCGGAAAGCTCCTACGAGCAGTACTTC CAISARLAESSYEQYF TRBJ2-7 TRBD2 few TRBV10-3
TGCGCCAGCAGCTTGGGAGGGGATGTGCGCTACACCTTC CASSLGGDVRYTF TRBJ1-2 NA many TRBV5-1
TGCAGTGCTAGAGGACTAACCGTATACGAGCAGTACTTC CSARGLTVYEQYF TRBJ2-7 NA few TRBV20-1